This T cell receptor (beta chain) was sequenced during a study of a mutant IDH1 vaccine in newly diagnosed glioma. Whole-study context: The therapy given earlier, which was standard therapy, consisted of radiotherapy, temozolomide, or both, and most of the patients received both. Week 35 was assigned to visit V12, and week 47 was assigned to visit V13.

Time point noted: week 47, end of study. Each vaccine dose was 300 ug of mutant IDH1 20-mer peptide, with topical imiquimod. Administration of eight vaccinations to patients took place in weeks 1, 3, 5, 7, 11, 15, 19, 23. This clone has only one observation. Antigen specificity is unknown. The study, taken as a whole, reports: Pseudoprogression seemed unlinked to shifts in top peripheral T cell clonotypes.

Using immunoSEQ multiplex PCR, the repertoire was profiled, and TCRdb retains in-frame clones only, with some absent. The data show roughly 43,000 clones, about 80% seen once. CDR1 and CDR2 (germline): MNHNS, SASEGT. Trimming removed 2 bases from V and 6 bases from J, with 25 bases in between. The CDR3 has 18 amino acids. This clonotype originated in a man between 18 and 29 years old with glioma. Some clones in this sample may be carry-over from other donors' samples. Material: PBMCs, obtained from a glioma patient whose treatment included an IDH1 peptide vaccine. The chain combines TRBV6-1 with TRBJ1-2, with D possibly being TRBD1 (6 bases). DNA for the CDR3: TGTGCCAGCAGTGAATATTCCCCCTCCCCCTATTGGGGGCATGGCTACACCTTC. Protein: CASSEYSPSPYWGHGYTF.